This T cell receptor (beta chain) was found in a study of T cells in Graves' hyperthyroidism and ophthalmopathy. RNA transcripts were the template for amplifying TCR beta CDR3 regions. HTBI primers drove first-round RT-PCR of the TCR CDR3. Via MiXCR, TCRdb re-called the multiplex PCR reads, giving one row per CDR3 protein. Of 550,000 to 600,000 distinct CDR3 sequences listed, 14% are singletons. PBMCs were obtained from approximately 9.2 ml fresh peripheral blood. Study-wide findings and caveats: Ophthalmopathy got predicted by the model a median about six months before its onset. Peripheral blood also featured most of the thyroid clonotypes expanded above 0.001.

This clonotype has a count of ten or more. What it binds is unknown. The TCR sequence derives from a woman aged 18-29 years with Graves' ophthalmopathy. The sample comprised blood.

CDR3 protein: CSADRTSGRAWSSYNEQFF. The CDR3 coding sequence is TGCAGTGCCGACAGGACTAGCGGGAGGGCCTGGAGCTCCTACAATGAGCAGTTCTTC. The gene calls are TRBV20-1 and TRBJ2-1; 15 positions agree with TRBD2. Germline V gene data show CDR1 as DFQATT and CDR2 as SNEGSKA (reference sequence). The CDR3 loop spans 19 amino acids. V lost 6 bases and J lost 0; bases outside the gene matches: 12.